The TCR beta chain under discussion was sequenced for a study of shared clonotypes between healthy human individuals. Turning to the study itself: A donor's plate count was three for CD4 naive and three for CD4 memory; CD8 naive had two and CD8 memory one.

CDR3 length: 15 amino acids. Trimming pared 2 bases from V and 7 bases from J, leaving 14 bases between. Germline V gives CDR1 MNHNY, CDR2 SVGAGI (reference sequence). Whole-study findings and limits: The study found about 5.1% of naive CD4 clonotypes shared across a few donors. Unshared clonotypes carried lower generation probabilities than those common to all four donors.

As for this clone: Its antigen is currently unknown.

Naive CD8 cells were CD45RO-negative, positively selected for CCR7, excluding terminally differentiated effector memory CD45RA+ cells. Donors, without exception, were Caucasian adults residing in Nashville, Tennessee. Method: immunoSEQ multiplex PCR; TCRdb's copy keeps in-frame clones and lacks some. The sample lists about 2.1 million clones, 80% to 95% occurring once. The sequencing sample was made of naive CD8+ T cells from PBMCs. The sequence was obtained from a man aged 18 to 29 in good health. Some clones in this sample may be carry-over from other donors' samples. The gene calls are TRBV6-6 and TRBJ2-2; the D gene is possibly TRBD2 (5 bases). The CDR3 is CASSYSPRVLGELFF. The CDR3 coding sequence is TGTGCCAGCAGTTACAGCCCGAGGGTTCTCGGGGAGCTGTTTTTT.